Presented here are 9 T cell receptor beta chains from one specimen sequenced in a study of blood T cell repertoires in COVID-19. Here immunoSEQ multiplex PCR was the method, and the copy in TCRdb shows in-frame clones only, minus some. The sample gives some 260,000 clones, 88% of which show up once; about 9.4% is in the top ten. The sequencing input was peripheral blood. These receptors all come from a woman in her seventies with COVID-19, enrolled during active disease.

This chain links TRBV3-1 (or the pseudogene TRBV3-2) with TRBJ2-2; 7 positions agree with TRBD1. The CDR3 sequence is 15 residues long. CDR1 is LGHDT and CDR2 is YNNKEL in the germline V gene (reference sequence). Trimming at V came to 1 base and at J to 6 bases, leaving 5 bases not matched to a gene. This CDR3 is CASSQGGGRSGELFF. The DNA for the CDR3 is TGTGCCAGCAGCCAAGGAGGGGGCCGATCCGGGGAGCTGTTTTTT.

The V call is TRBV4-1, the J call TRBJ2-3, with TRBD2 identical over 7 bases. The CDR3 is made up of 13 amino acids. The V segment lost 4 bases and the J segment 3 bases; nucleotides outside the gene matches: 1. From germline, CDR1 is MGHRA and CDR2 YSYEKL. DNA for the CDR3: TGCGCCAGCAGCCGGGACTATACAGATACGCAGTATTTT. Encoded protein: CASSRDYTDTQYF.

The J gene is TRBJ2-3, the V gene TRBV10-3, with 13 positions matching TRBD2. The CDR3 loop spans 16 amino acids. Germline assignment: CDR1 ENHRY and CDR2 SYGVKD. V dropped 6 bases and J dropped 8; count of bases not matched to a gene: 11. This CDR3 reads CAIRDTSGRGGGTQYF. CDR3 bases: TGTGCCATCAGGGATACTAGCGGGAGGGGAGGAGGTACGCAGTATTTT.

This rearrangement joins TRBV12-5 to TRBJ2-1, with 9 bases that match TRBD1. This CDR3 is built from 15 residues. The junction had 5 bases not matched to a gene; V was cut back by 1 base and J by 7 bases. Germline values: CDR1 LGHNT, CDR2 FRNRAP. The CDR3 reads CASGLGTGGKNEQFF. In DNA form, the CDR3 reads TGTGCTAGTGGTTTGGGAACAGGGGGCAAAAATGAGCAGTTCTTC.

This clone showed up just once. V gene TRBV11-3 combines with J gene TRBJ1-2; no clear D gene. Germline V gene data show CDR1 as SGHNT and CDR2 as YENEEA. CDR3 size: 14 residues. The V gene lost 1 base and the J gene lost 8 bases, with 14 bases spanning the gap. CDR3 loop: CASSLATRRWGYTF. The CDR3 nucleotides are TGTGCCAGCAGCTTAGCGACCCGGAGATGGGGCTACACCTTC.

This clone was observed a single time. The CDR3 protein is CASSSGTGKSPYQPQHF. DNA for the CDR3: TGTGCCAGCAGCTCCGGGACAGGGAAAAGCCCCTATCAGCCCCAGCATTTT. The genes are TRBV7-9 and TRBJ1-5; 9 nucleotides align to TRBD1. This CDR3 is 17 amino acids long. V dropped 4 bases and J dropped 5; count of bases not matched to a gene: 12. CDR1 is SEHNR and CDR2 is FQNEAQ in the germline V gene (reference sequence).

The CDR3 sequence is CASSLGLPYNEQFF. The CDR3 DNA reads as TGTGCCAGCAGCCTGGGACTACCATACAATGAGCAGTTCTTC. V and J are TRBV5-4 and TRBJ2-1; 7 positions agree with TRBD2. V lost 4 bases to trimming and J lost 4 bases; unmatched junction nucleotides: 5. Germline V gene lookup returns CDR1 SGHNT and CDR2 YYREEE (reference sequence). The CDR3 has 14 amino acids.

This clone showed up just a few times. The chain employs TRBV6-5 and TRBJ1-1; 9 bases map to TRBD1. The CDR3 covers 15 residues. Looked up from germline, CDR1 is MNHEY and CDR2 is SVGAGI. The V gene end was trimmed by 8 bases and the J gene end by 0 bases; junction bases not matched to a gene: 7. The CDR3 is CASPLRDRVNTEAFF. In nucleotides, the CDR3 is TGTGCCAGCCCTCTCCGGGACAGGGTGAACACTGAAGCTTTCTTT.

V usage is TRBV28 and J usage is TRBJ1-2; D remains ambiguous. The germline V gene encodes CDR1 MDHEN and CDR2 SYDVKM. V was cut by 6 bases and J by 3 bases, with 17 bases left in between. This CDR3 is 15 amino acids long. The CDR3 protein is CASSPTVHRDYGYTF. The CDR3, as DNA: TGTGCCAGCAGCCCCACGGTCCACCGGGACTATGGCTACACCTTC.